This is a list of T cell receptor beta chains from one sample in a study of cytotoxic CD8 clonotypes in ibrutinib-treated CLL. Clones were sequenced by immunoSEQ multiplex PCR, and TCRdb holds only the in-frame ones, with some missing. This table holds some 28,000 clones, around three fifths found once. Specimen: PBMCs, collected before ibrutinib treatment. These receptors were taken from a human donor with chronic lymphocytic leukemia. Both conserved end residues are part of each CDR3. A D gene is named only where the DNA matches it firmly. Clone sizes are given selectively: once, few, many, or a class where the clone is expanded.

abundance,d_gene,j_gene,v_gene,CDR3aa,CDR3nt
few,NA,TRBJ1-1,TRBV5-1,CASSLGMAEAFF,TGCGCCAGCAGCTTGGGGATGGCTGAAGCTTTCTTT
NA,TRBD2,TRBJ2-1,TRBV7-9,CASSRGGRAYNEQFF,TGTGCCAGCAGCCGGGGGGGCCGAGCCTACAATGAGCAGTTCTTC
NA,NA,TRBJ1-2,TRBV11-2,CASSLVQGRNYGYTF,TGTGCCAGCAGCTTAGTACAGGGCCGAAACTATGGCTACACCTTC
NA,NA,TRBJ2-2,TRBV7-2,CASTEGPGTGELFF,TGTGCCAGCACCGAGGGCCCGGGCACCGGGGAGCTGTTTTTT
few,NA,TRBJ1-2,TRBV2,CASMRGDYGYTF,TGTGCCAGCATGAGGGGCGACTATGGCTACACCTTC
NA,NA,TRBJ2-3,TRBV27,CASSYAGSGTDTQYF,TGTGCCAGCAGTTACGCCGGTAGCGGCACAGATACGCAGTATTTT
NA,TRBD2,TRBJ2-7,TRBV27,CASRWTSHAYEQYF,TGTGCCAGCCGTTGGACTAGTCACGCCTACGAGCAGTACTTC
few,NA,TRBJ2-2,TRBV6-5,CASSIRNTGELFF,TGTGCCAGCAGCATCAGGAACACCGGGGAGCTGTTTTTT
medium-sized,NA,TRBJ1-2,TRBV5-4,CASTQGQGDYGYTF,TGTGCCAGCACTCAGGGGCAAGGGGACTATGGCTACACCTTC
NA,NA,TRBJ2-1,TRBV7-9,CASSSGHGVYEQFF,TGTGCCAGCAGCTCCGGCCATGGTGTTTATGAGCAGTTCTTC
NA,NA,TRBJ1-5,TRBV18,CASSDRIRVYSNQPQHF,TGTGCCAGCTCAGACCGAATCAGGGTATATAGCAATCAGCCCCAGCATTTT
NA,NA,TRBJ2-7,TRBV6-6,CASSPIGGAGEQYF,TGTGCCAGCAGCCCAATTGGGGGGGCCGGGGAGCAGTACTTC
few,TRBD2,TRBJ2-1,TRBV6-6,CASILQTSGGYEQFF,TGTGCCAGCATTTTACAAACTAGCGGGGGGTATGAGCAGTTCTTC
NA,NA,TRBJ2-5,TRBV7-2,CASSLDSRQTQYF,TGTGCCAGCAGCCTCGACAGCCGCCAGACCCAGTACTTC
NA,NA,TRBJ2-3,TRBV7-3,CASSFRGYGTDTQYF,TGTGCCAGCAGCTTCCGGGGGTACGGCACAGATACGCAGTATTTT
NA,NA,TRBJ2-7,TRBV2,CASSLPPDSDYEQYF,TGTGCCAGCAGTTTGCCGCCGGATTCGGACTACGAGCAGTACTTC
few,TRBD1,TRBJ1-4,TRBV10-3,CASRQGLSEKLFF,TGTGCCTCCAGACAGGGGTTGTCTGAAAAACTGTTTTTT
NA,NA,TRBJ2-3,TRBV5-1,CASSSSTDTQYF,TGCGCCAGCAGCTCCAGCACAGATACGCAGTATTTT
NA,NA,TRBJ1-4,TRBV6-1,CASSRTGGAFEKLFF,TGTGCCAGCAGCCGAACTGGGGGCGCTTTTGAAAAACTGTTTTTT
NA,NA,TRBJ2-7,TRBV5-1,CASSFGRPYEQYF,TGCGCCAGCAGCTTCGGCAGGCCCTACGAGCAGTACTTC
NA,NA,TRBJ1-2,TRBV10-1,CASSERTNYGYTF,TGCGCCAGCAGTGAGCGGACTAACTATGGCTACACCTTC
large,NA,TRBJ2-3,TRBV2,CASYRWGPPPGDTQYF,TGTGCCAGCTATCGTTGGGGGCCCCCTCCAGGGGATACGCAGTATTTT
NA,NA,TRBJ1-5,TRBV6-5,CASSYRGYQPQHF,TGTGCCAGCAGTTACCGTGGTTATCAGCCCCAGCATTTT
few,NA,TRBJ1-2,TRBV18,CASSPPRSPNYGYTF,TGTGCCAGCTCACCCCCCAGAAGCCCTAACTATGGCTACACCTTC
once,NA,TRBJ1-3,TRBV2,CASRGRPGSGNTIYF,TGTGCCAGCCGGGGACGCCCGGGGTCTGGAAACACCATATATTTT
NA,NA,TRBJ2-5,TRBV18,CASSRGEETQYF,TGTGCCAGCTCTCGCGGGGAGGAGACCCAGTACTTC
NA,TRBD2,TRBJ2-1,TRBV19,CASSSSGGYNEQFF,TGTGCCAGTTCGTCTAGCGGGGGTTACAATGAGCAGTTCTTC
once,NA,TRBJ1-2,TRBV4-1,CASSQDFGFSGNYGYTF,TGCGCCAGCAGCCAAGATTTCGGGTTTAGCGGTAACTATGGCTACACCTTC
NA,TRBD2,TRBJ2-1,TRBV7-6,CASSSTGTSGGGEQFF,TGTGCCAGCAGCTCAACCGGGACTAGCGGGGGTGGGGAGCAGTTCTTC
NA,NA,TRBJ2-1,TRBV11-3,CASSFGVAVDNEQFF,TGTGCCAGCAGCTTTGGGGTAGCAGTCGACAATGAGCAGTTCTTC
NA,NA,TRBJ1-5,TRBV28,CASSRVWGVGNQPQHF,TGTGCCAGCAGCCGCGTATGGGGGGTAGGCAATCAGCCCCAGCATTTT
NA,TRBD1,TRBJ1-1,TRBV10-3,CAIRRQGAGTEAFF,TGTGCCATCAGGCGACAGGGGGCTGGAACTGAAGCTTTCTTT
NA,TRBD1,TRBJ2-1,TRBV2,CASSPTGTGGVSPFF,TGTGCCAGCAGCCCCACCGGGACAGGGGGCGTTAGTCCGTTCTTC
few,TRBD1,TRBJ1-4,TRBV9,CASSPGQLNEKLFF,TGTGCCAGCAGTCCGGGACAGCTTAATGAAAAACTGTTTTTT
NA,NA,TRBJ2-3,TRBV6-1,CASTSVRVKQYF,TGTGCCAGCACCTCTGTAAGGGTAAAGCAGTATTTT
NA,NA,TRBJ2-7,TRBV7-3,CASSPTGNDEQYF,TGTGCCAGCAGCCCAACAGGTAACGACGAGCAGTACTTC
NA,NA,TRBJ2-3,TRBV5-1,CASSFKPVGTQYF,TGCGCCAGCAGCTTCAAACCAGTTGGTACGCAGTATTTT
once,TRBD2,TRBJ2-1,TRBV5-1,CASSGLRTSGGVEQFF,TGCGCCAGCAGCGGGCTCCGGACTAGCGGGGGGGTTGAGCAGTTCTTC
few,NA,TRBJ1-1,TRBV18,CASSPQRTTGNTEAFF,TGTGCCAGCTCACCACAAAGAACCACAGGGAACACTGAAGCTTTCTTT
NA,NA,TRBJ1-3,TRBV7-2,CASSLVGIQSGNTIYF,TGTGCCAGCAGCTTAGTAGGGATCCAATCTGGAAACACCATATATTTT
NA,TRBD1,TRBJ2-1,TRBV28,CASSQNTGGNEQFF,TGTGCCAGCAGTCAAAACACAGGGGGCAATGAGCAGTTCTTC
once,NA,TRBJ1-3,TRBV7-9,CASSPGISGNTIYF,TGTGCCAGCAGCCCAGGGATCTCTGGAAACACCATATATTTT
NA,NA,TRBJ2-7,TRBV7-9,CASSPRGPSSYEQYF,TGTGCCAGCAGCCCCCGTGGGCCGTCTTCCTACGAGCAGTACTTC
NA,NA,TRBJ2-5,TRBV6-6,CASSYSAGFGETQYF,TGTGCCAGCAGTTACTCGGCAGGGTTTGGGGAGACCCAGTACTTC
NA,NA,TRBJ1-1,TRBV28,CASSPLNTEAFF,TGTGCCAGCAGCCCTCTGAACACTGAAGCTTTCTTT
NA,NA,TRBJ2-3,TRBV9,CASSDRVTEATDTQYF,TGTGCCAGCAGCGATAGGGTGACGGAGGCAACAGATACGCAGTATTTT
NA,TRBD2,TRBJ2-5,TRBV27,CASSFMGLEETQYF,TGTGCCAGCAGTTTTATGGGACTAGAAGAGACCCAGTACTTC
NA,TRBD2,TRBJ2-3,TRBV4-3,CASSQVAGHSTDTQYF,TGCGCCAGCAGCCAGGTAGCGGGACACAGCACAGATACGCAGTATTTT
NA,NA,TRBJ1-2,TRBV11-3,CASSQGLEARNYGYTF,TGTGCCAGCAGCCAAGGACTGGAAGCCCGTAACTATGGCTACACCTTC
medium-sized,NA,TRBJ2-5,TRBV7-9,CASSLRAPQGETQYF,TGTGCCAGCAGCCTTAGGGCCCCCCAGGGGGAGACCCAGTACTTC
few,NA,TRBJ1-1,TRBV5-1,CASSLEEEYYTEAFF,TGCGCCAGCAGCTTGGAGGAGGAATACTACACTGAAGCTTTCTTT
NA,NA,TRBJ2-7,TRBV5-1,CASSQYWGAYEQYF,TGCGCCAGCAGCCAATACTGGGGGGCCTACGAGCAGTACTTC
NA,NA,TRBJ2-3,TRBV14,CASSHQGVPDTQYF,TGTGCCAGCAGCCATCAAGGGGTCCCAGATACGCAGTATTTT
NA,TRBD1,TRBJ1-3,TRBV5-6,CASSPTGTGNTIYF,TGTGCCAGCAGCCCGACAGGGACGGGAAACACCATATATTTT
NA,NA,TRBJ1-1,TRBV7-3,CASSLRAGAEAFF,TGTGCCAGCAGCTTAAGGGCAGGGGCTGAAGCTTTCTTT
NA,NA,TRBJ2-1,TRBV13,CASSFGRAYNEQFF,TGTGCCAGCAGCTTTGGCAGGGCCTACAATGAGCAGTTCTTC
NA,NA,TRBJ2-5,TRBV29-1,CSVVGTKETQYF,TGCAGCGTTGTAGGAACGAAAGAGACCCAGTACTTC
NA,NA,TRBJ1-4,TRBV5-1,CASSLFRNSNEKLFF,TGCGCCAGCAGCTTGTTCAGGAACTCTAATGAAAAACTGTTTTTT
NA,TRBD1,TRBJ2-1,TRBV29-1,CSVTGTGNYNEQFF,TGCAGCGTTACCGGGACAGGGAACTACAATGAGCAGTTCTTC
NA,TRBD1,TRBJ2-2,TRBV5-1,CASSPDRGDTGELFF,TGCGCCAGCAGCCCGGACAGGGGAGACACCGGGGAGCTGTTTTTT